The 21 T cell receptor beta chains reported below all come from one sample, sequenced in a study of blood T cell repertoires in COVID-19. The data were produced by immunoSEQ multiplex PCR, yet TCRdb's version contains in-frame clones alone and is incomplete. The table records more than 65,000 clones, roughly 80% of them present only once. Sequencing was carried out using peripheral blood. These receptors were obtained from a woman over 75 with acute or convalescent COVID-19.

The gene calls are TRBV6-4 and TRBJ2-1, with D possibly being TRBD2 (6 bases). Trimming pared 4 bases from V and 4 bases from J, leaving 17 bases between. The V gene's germline CDR1 is MRHNA and CDR2 SNTAGT. The CDR3 has 16 residues. In DNA, the CDR3 is TGTGCCAGCAGTGTCTCGACTAGTCCAGCATACAATGAGCAGTTCTTC. It specifies CASSVSTSPAYNEQFF.

This rearrangement joins TRBV20-1 to TRBJ2-3, with 9 bases matching TRBD2. Trimming cost V 3 bases and J 0 bases; bases outside gene matches: 13. The CDR3 extends over 18 amino acids. The V gene's germline CDR1 is DFQATT and CDR2 SNEGSKA (reference sequence). CDR3 nucleotides: TGCAGTGCTAGTCCGGGGCGGGAGGGCCGCCTTAGCACAGATACGCAGTATTTT. Translated: CSASPGREGRLSTDTQYF.

This clone was found once. The genes are TRBV3-1 (or the pseudogene TRBV3-2) and TRBJ2-3; 9 bases agree with TRBD2. Germline lookup yields CDR1 LGHDT and CDR2 YNNKEL (reference sequence). This CDR3 region has 15 residues. J gave up 6 bases and V 2 bases, and 6 bases lay outside the gene matches. DNA of the CDR3: TGTGCCAGCAGCCAACGGCGGGGGGGTGTGGATACGCAGTATTTT. Translated, it gives CASSQRRGGVDTQYF.

The chain recombines TRBV19 with TRBJ1-5; 8 nucleotides line up with TRBD1. Germline V lookup: CDR1 LNHDA, CDR2 SQIVND (reference sequence). This CDR3 spans 15 amino acids. V shed 8 bases and J 7 bases; nucleotides not matched to a gene: 13. CDR3 sequence: CASGQGSNRGQPQHF. The CDR3 nucleotides are TGTGCCAGTGGACAGGGATCTAATCGTGGGCAGCCCCAGCATTTT.

The chain recombines TRBV19 with TRBJ1-1, with 9 bases matching TRBD1. The CDR3 is 16 residues long. CDR1 is LNHDA and CDR2 is SQIVND in the germline V gene (reference sequence). The V gene end was trimmed by 4 bases and the J gene end by 2 bases; junction bases not matched to a gene: 8. The CDR3 nucleotides are TGTGCCAGTAGTAACCGAAGACAGGGGGGAAACACTGAAGCTTTCTTT. It yields the protein CASSNRRQGGNTEAFF.

CDR3 sequence (DNA): TGTGCCATCAGTGAGGGTAGACAGGAAATGGGCTACACCTTC. It codes for CAISEGRQEMGYTF. This sequence joins TRBV10-3 and TRBJ1-2, with a weak D call TRBD1 (6 bases). From germline, CDR1 is ENHRY and CDR2 SYGVKD. Trimming removed 2 bases from V and 8 bases from J, with 15 bases in between. CDR3 length: 14 residues.

This rearrangement joins TRBV27 to TRBJ2-5, with 7 bases fitting TRBD2. The CDR3 extends over 14 amino acids. Trimming cost V 8 bases and J 1 base; bases outside gene matches: 7. In germline, CDR1 is MNHEY, CDR2 SMNVEV (reference sequence). CDR3 DNA: TGTGCCAGCCAGACTAGCCTGTCCCAAGAGACCCAGTACTTC. This sequence encodes CASQTSLSQETQYF.

The chain employs TRBV2 and TRBJ1-5; D is unresolved. Trimming cost V 7 bases and J 4 bases, with 11 bases left between them. The V gene's germline CDR1 is SNHLY and CDR2 FYNNEI. The CDR3 has 13 amino acids. DNA for the CDR3: TGTGCCAGCACCGGGAAGGTGAATCAGCCCCAGCATTTT. It translates to CASTGKVNQPQHF.

The CDR3 loop is CASSMGGTPAEQYF. CDR3 DNA sequence: TGTGCCAGTAGTATGGGGGGGACTCCGGCCGAGCAGTACTTC. V gene TRBV19 combines with J gene TRBJ2-7; 7 bases are a match to TRBD2. After removal of 3 bases from V and 6 bases from J, the junction contained 8 bases not matched to a gene. Germline-derived CDR1 and CDR2 are LNHDA and SQIVND (reference sequence). The CDR3 has 14 residues.

CDR3 region: CASSDTGTGTGELFF. CDR3 DNA sequence: TGCGCCAGCAGCGACACCGGGACTGGCACCGGGGAGCTGTTTTTT. This chain uses TRBV5-1 with TRBJ2-2; the D gene is possibly TRBD2 (6 bases). With 4 bases removed from V and 4 bases from J, the gap between germline ends came to 14 bases. Germline lookup yields CDR1 SGHRS and CDR2 YFSETQ. The CDR3 has 15 residues.

The chain employs TRBV19 and TRBJ1-1, with D unresolved. CDR1 is LNHDA, CDR2 SQIVND, per germline (reference sequence). Trimming shortened V by 6 bases and J by 1 base, and 12 bases separated the two germline ends. CDR3 length equals 14 residues. CDR3 amino acids: CASSRHDPNTEAFF. The CDR3 DNA follows: TGTGCCAGTAGCCGACACGACCCGAACACTGAAGCTTTCTTT. Looking up the rest from reference TRBV19 and TRBJ1-1 gives the full variable domain: DGGITQSPKYLFRKEGQNVTLSCEQNLNHDAMYWYRQDPGQGLRLIYYSQIVNDFQKGDIAEGYSVSREKKESFPLTVTSAQKNPTAFYLCASSRHDPNTEAFFGQGTRLTVV.

This chain connects TRBV19 to TRBJ2-6; D gene uncertain. Trimming cost V 7 bases and J 1 base, with 5 bases left between them. The CDR3 covers 13 residues. Germline assignment: CDR1 LNHDA and CDR2 SQIVND (reference sequence). The CDR3 DNA reads as TGTGCCAGTACCCAATCTGGGGCCAACGTCCTGACTTTC. It translates to CASTQSGANVLTF.

J is TRBJ2-7 and V is TRBV30; the match to TRBD1 covers 7 bases. The germline V gene encodes CDR1 GTSNPN and CDR2 SVGIG (reference sequence). This CDR3 contains 14 residues. Trimming at V came to 2 bases and at J to 3 bases, leaving 7 bases not matched to a gene. In DNA form, the CDR3 reads TGTGCCTGGAGTATGCTGGGACAGAACTACGAGCAGTACTTC. Its protein product is CAWSMLGQNYEQYF.

This chain joins TRBV28 and TRBJ2-7; D might be TRBD2 (6 bases). V lost 6 bases and J 0 bases, leaving 15 bases between the germline ends. Germline CDR1 MDHEN, CDR2 SYDVKM. There are 15 residues in the CDR3. In DNA, the CDR3 is TGTGCCAGCAGCCGAATAGCGGTAAGCTCCTACGAGCAGTACTTC. It specifies CASSRIAVSSYEQYF.

The J gene is TRBJ2-2, the V gene TRBV28, with D hard to call. Germline V gene lookup returns CDR1 MDHEN and CDR2 SYDVKM. Deletions cut 10 bases from V and 5 bases from J, with 5 bases between. The CDR3 is 10 amino acids. CDR3 residues: CATSTGELFF. The CDR3 nucleotides read TGTGCCACCTCTACCGGGGAGCTGTTTTTT.

The chain combines TRBV28 with TRBJ2-7; D is ambiguous. The length of the CDR3 is 11 residues. Trimming stripped 4 bases from V and 7 bases from J, with 8 bases between. CDR1 and CDR2 (germline): MDHEN, SYDVKM. CDR3 sequence (DNA): TGTGCCAGCAGTTCCCGTACAGAGCAGTACTTC. This sequence encodes CASSSRTEQYF.

This clone came up a few times. The J gene is TRBJ2-7, the V gene TRBV19, with TRBD1 matching 8 bases. The CDR3 consists of 12 residues. Per the germline V gene, CDR1 is LNHDA and CDR2 is SQIVND (reference sequence). J gave up 7 bases and V 6 bases, and 5 bases lay outside the gene matches. Written as DNA, the CDR3 is TGTGCCAGTAGGCAGGGGGCGAATGAGCAGTACTTC. Translating gives CASRQGANEQYF.

This clone has only one observation. The chain has TRBV7-6 and TRBJ2-7; tentatively, D is TRBD1 (5 bases). V was shortened by 5 bases and J by 4 bases, with 21 bases between the two germline ends. This CDR3 spans 16 amino acids. Looked up from germline, CDR1 is SGHVS and CDR2 is FNYEAQ. In nucleotides, the CDR3 is TGTGCCAGCAGCCCGCGGTTGAAGGGGATTGTTTACGAGCAGTACTTC. As protein: CASSPRLKGIVYEQYF.

The rearrangement links TRBV9 to TRBJ2-1, with TRBD2 matching over 9 bases. The CDR3 has 16 amino acids. Germline V CDR1 and CDR2: SGDLS, YYNGEE. V lost 0 bases to trimming and J lost 8 bases; unmatched junction nucleotides: 9. CDR3 in DNA: TGTGCCAGCAGCGTAGCGGGCGGGAGGGCTTTCCATGAGCAGTTCTTC. Its translation is CASSVAGGRAFHEQFF. Complete variable domain (other parts from reference TRBV9 and TRBJ2-1): DSGVTQTPKHLITATGQRVTLRCSPRSGDLSVYWYQQSLDQGLQFLIQYYNGEERAKGNILERFSAQQFPDLHSELNLSSLELGDSALYFCASSVAGGRAFHEQFFGPGTRLTVL.

The chain employs TRBV5-8 and TRBJ2-1; D is perhaps TRBD2 (6 bases). CDR3 size: 16 residues. Trimming removed 0 bases at V and 6 bases at J, with 16 bases between. Germline CDR1 reads SGHTS; CDR2 reads YDEGEE. CDR3 amino acids: CASSLDGGIGPNEQFF. In DNA, the CDR3 is TGTGCCAGCAGCTTGGATGGAGGGATAGGTCCCAATGAGCAGTTCTTC.

The chain couples TRBV9 to TRBJ2-7; D possibly corresponds to TRBD1 (5 bases). V gave up 0 bases and J gave up 3 bases, with 13 bases separating them. Looked up from germline, CDR1 is SGDLS and CDR2 is YYNGEE. This CDR3 region has 15 residues. CDR3 in DNA: TGTGCCAGCAGCGTAGCTACAGGCATCTACTACGAGCAGTACTTC. Its protein is CASSVATGIYYEQYF.